The sequence of this T cell receptor beta chain was determined in a study of cytomegalovirus exposure and HLA in healthy donors. Study results and limitations: Earlier analysis found most TCR beta V segments productive about 87% or about 30% of the time.

Both 60 Vbeta primers and 13 Jbeta primers went into the PCR. Profiling relied on immunoSEQ multiplex PCR, and the TCRdb table lists in-frame clones only, not all of them. Of 200,000 to 250,000 clones detected, about 89% appear once; the ten largest clones hold more than 0.8%. Comment on this clone: What it binds is unknown.

The sequence derives from a woman aged 18-29 years in good health and CMV-seronegative. Specimen: PBMCs.

In DNA form, the CDR3 reads TGCGCCAGCTGGAGGGCCGGAGGCTACGAGCAGTACTTC. This translates into CASWRAGGYEQYF. The rearrangement uses TRBV10-2 and TRBJ2-7; D perhaps matches TRBD2 (6 bases). The V and J ends lost 8 bases and 3 bases respectively, with 14 bases between them. The CDR3 is 13 residues long. Germline V gene data show CDR1 as WSHSY and CDR2 as SAAADI.